The clone carrying this TCR beta chain has a count of ten or more. The antigen remains undetermined. This sample stems from a study of neurological immune-mediated disorders. Study findings and constraints: None of the CDR3 amino acid sequences of expanded clones recurred across subjects, suggesting private repertoires in all groups. HTLV-1-associated myelopathy showed the most TCR clonal expansion; multiple sclerosis the least, below healthy controls.

Each CDR3 protein is one row after TCRdb ran MiXCR on the 5' RACE reads. The sample has 80,000 to 85,000 distinct CDR3 sequences; 2% to 3% are singletons. PBMCs stored at -80 C, 2 million in total, were the source of the unsorted libraries. V lost 2 bases to trimming and J lost 0 bases, with 11 bases between them. The germline V gene has CDR1 SGHRS and CDR2 YFSETQ. The length of the CDR3 is 15 residues. This chain uses TRBV5-1 with TRBJ1-1; D is uncertain. The sequence was collected from a woman aged 25 to 45 with multiple sclerosis. The sample taken for sequencing was PBMCs. This CDR3 is CASSFLGSMNTEAFF. In nucleotides, the CDR3 is TGCGCCAGCAGCTTTCTTGGGTCAATGAACACTGAAGCTTTCTTT.